This T cell receptor beta chain came from a study of beta chain features in type 1 diabetes. Every bit of the isolated RNA underwent reverse transcription, so sequencing read expressed TCRB transcripts. The repertoire was sequenced with immunoSEQ multiplex PCR; TCRdb's copy has only in-frame clones and lacks some. The data show approximately 300,000 clones, 11% seen once. CDR1 is LNHDA, CDR2 SQIVND, per germline (reference sequence). V lost 5 bases and J 5 bases, leaving 12 bases between the germline ends. This CDR3 region has 14 residues. V and J are TRBV19 and TRBJ2-2; D may be TRBD2 (6 bases). The source material was naive CD4+ T cells from blood. This receptor was obtained from a young woman in good health. CDR3 sequence: CASSLSGGTGELFF. For the CDR3, the DNA is TGTGCCAGTAGTTTGTCCGGAGGGACCGGGGAGCTGTTTTTT.